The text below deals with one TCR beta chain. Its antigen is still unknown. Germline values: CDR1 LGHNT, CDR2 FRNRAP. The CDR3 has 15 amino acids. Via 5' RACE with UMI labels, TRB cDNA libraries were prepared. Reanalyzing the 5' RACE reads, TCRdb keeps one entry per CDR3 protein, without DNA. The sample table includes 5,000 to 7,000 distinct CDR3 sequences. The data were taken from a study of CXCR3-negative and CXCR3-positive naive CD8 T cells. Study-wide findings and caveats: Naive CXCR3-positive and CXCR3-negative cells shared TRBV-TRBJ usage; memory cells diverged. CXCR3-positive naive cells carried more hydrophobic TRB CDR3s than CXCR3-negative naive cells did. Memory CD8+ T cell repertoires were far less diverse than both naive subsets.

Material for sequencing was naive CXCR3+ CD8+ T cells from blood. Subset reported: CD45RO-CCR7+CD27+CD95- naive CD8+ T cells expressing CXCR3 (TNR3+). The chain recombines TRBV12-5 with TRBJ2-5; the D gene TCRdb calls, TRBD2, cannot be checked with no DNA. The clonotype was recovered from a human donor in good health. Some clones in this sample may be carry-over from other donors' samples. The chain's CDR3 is CASGPTEAVQETQYF.